These T cell receptor beta chains were read from a single sample in a study of CD8 T cells in ankylosing spondylitis. TCRdb analysed the 5' RACE reads with MiXCR anew, one entry per CDR3 protein. The data contain 750,000 to 850,000 distinct CDR3 sequences, approximately 10% of them seen just once; the ten biggest clones take up about 0.5%. Sequencing used blood, either unsorted or a sorted T cell fraction (not recorded which). The receptors shown here come from a male donor with ankylosing spondylitis. Both conserved end residues are part of each CDR3. The D gene is left open where the match is weak. Expanded clones are given a class, and other clones once, few, many or no size at all.

many,TRBJ1-1,TRBV7-9,TRBD1,CASSGELGQGGTEAFF,TGTGCCAGCAGCGGAGAGTTGGGACAGGGGGGCACTGAAGCTTTCTTT
few,TRBJ2-1,TRBV27,.,CASSNYLVKFF,TGTGCCAGCAGTAATTACCTAGTTAAGTTCTTC
few,TRBJ1-1,TRBV24-1,TRBD1,CATSDPRQGAEAFF,TGTGCCACCAGTGATCCCCGACAGGGGGCTGAAGCTTTCTTT
few,TRBJ2-7,TRBV7-9,TRBD2,CASSFGTSGPYGQYF,TGTGCCAGCAGCTTCGGGACTAGCGGGCCTTACGGACAGTACTTC
.,TRBJ1-2,TRBV7-9,.,CASSFSSTNYGYTF,TGTGCCAGCAGCTTCAGCAGCACTAACTATGGCTACACCTTC
.,TRBJ2-5,TRBV20-1,.,CSAKRLALEETQYF,TGCAGTGCTAAGCGGCTAGCGCTTGAAGAGACCCAGTACTTC
few,TRBJ2-3,TRBV5-1,TRBD2,CASSFLRTSGSWTDTQYF,TGCGCCAGCAGCTTTCTCCGGACTAGCGGGAGTTGGACAGATACGCAGTATTTT
few,TRBJ2-5,TRBV15,TRBD1,CATSRRTGWGETQYF,TGTGCCACCAGCAGACGGACAGGGTGGGGGGAGACCCAGTACTTC
.,TRBJ2-1,TRBV7-3,TRBD2,CASSLLAGAINEQFF,TGTGCCAGCAGCCTACTAGCGGGGGCGATCAATGAGCAGTTCTTC
.,TRBJ2-3,TRBV7-8,.,CASSLSRSADTQYF,TGTGCCAGCAGCCTCTCTAGGTCCGCAGATACGCAGTATTTT
.,TRBJ2-1,TRBV20-1,TRBD1,CSAGRQGGGEQFF,TGCAGTGCTGGCAGACAGGGGGGCGGGGAGCAGTTCTTC
few,TRBJ1-5,TRBV2,.,CASSLTGDLPQHF,TGTGCCAGCAGCCTGACAGGCGACCTGCCCCAGCATTTT
few,TRBJ1-6,TRBV28,.,CASSLLGAYNSPLHF,TGTGCCAGCAGTTTATTGGGGGCCTATAATTCACCCCTCCACTTT
many,TRBJ1-1,TRBV12-3/TRBV12-4,.,CASSLPQVNTEAFF,TGTGCCAGCAGCTTACCACAGGTGAACACTGAAGCTTTCTTT
few,TRBJ2-3,TRBV5-5,.,CASSFFDRGTDTQYF,TGTGCCAGCAGCTTTTTTGACAGAGGCACAGATACGCAGTATTTT
.,TRBJ2-3,TRBV25-1,TRBD2,CASSESRTSRADTQYF,TGTGCCAGCAGTGAATCCAGGACTAGCCGCGCAGATACGCAGTATTTT
.,TRBJ1-1,TRBV5-1,.,CASSLRPENTEAFF,TGCGCCAGCAGCTTGCGGCCGGAGAACACTGAAGCTTTCTTT
many,TRBJ1-4,TRBV6-2/TRBV6-3,TRBD1,CASSPQDDRGYEKLFF,TGTGCCAGCAGCCCCCAAGATGACAGGGGCTATGAAAAACTGTTTTTT
.,TRBJ1-1,TRBV20-1,TRBD1,CSAVDRRGNTEAFF,TGCAGTGCGGTGGACAGGCGAGGGAACACTGAAGCTTTCTTT
.,TRBJ2-1,TRBV4-2,.,CASSQEGGSSYNEQFF,TGTGCCAGCAGCCAGGAAGGAGGGAGCTCCTACAATGAGCAGTTCTTC
few,TRBJ2-7,TRBV20-1,TRBD2,CSARDSGVSSYEQYF,TGCAGTGCTAGGGATAGCGGGGTGAGCTCCTACGAGCAGTACTTC
.,TRBJ1-1,TRBV4-2,TRBD1,CASSKIPGQALSMNTEAFF,TGTGCCAGCAGCAAGATCCCGGGACAGGCATTGAGCATGAACACTGAAGCTTTCTTT
few,TRBJ1-2,TRBV20-1,.,CSARQTDYGYTF,TGCAGTGCTAGGCAGACAGACTATGGCTACACCTTC
once,TRBJ1-2,TRBV7-2,.,CASSLDGGADYGYTF,TGTGCCAGCAGCTTAGATGGGGGGGCCGACTATGGCTACACCTTC
many,TRBJ1-4,TRBV5-5,.,CASSDTWWGGKLFF,TGTGCCAGCAGCGATACATGGTGGGGTGGGAAACTGTTTTTT
few,TRBJ2-7,TRBV20-1,.,CSALDGTYEQYF,TGCAGTGCCTTGGACGGAACTTACGAGCAGTACTTC
many,TRBJ1-1,TRBV6-6,.,CASSAGFEAFF,TGTGCCAGCAGTGCAGGGTTCGAAGCTTTCTTT
few,TRBJ2-3,TRBV6-1,TRBD1,CASSDRDRGLRTQYF,TGTGCCAGCAGTGACCGGGACAGGGGGCTTCGGACGCAGTATTTT
few,TRBJ2-3,TRBV10-3,.,CAISAGGSTDTQYF,TGTGCCATCAGCGCAGGGGGGAGCACAGATACGCAGTATTTT
.,TRBJ2-5,TRBV7-9,TRBD1,CASSSLVTLRGRETQYF,TGTGCCAGCAGCTCCTTAGTTACCCTCAGGGGGAGAGAGACCCAGTACTTC
few,TRBJ1-1,TRBV20-1,TRBD1,CSASEQGSGAEAFF,TGCAGTGCTAGCGAACAGGGGTCTGGAGCTGAAGCTTTCTTT
many,TRBJ2-3,TRBV29-1,.,CSAGGMGTDTQYF,TGCAGCGCCGGTGGTATGGGCACAGATACGCAGTATTTT
.,TRBJ2-2,TRBV7-2,.,CASSLGAQLVGELFF,TGTGCCAGCAGCTTAGGGGCCCAGCTTGTCGGGGAGCTGTTTTTT
.,TRBJ2-3,TRBV20-1,TRBD2,CSASDSGGTDTQYF,TGCAGTGCTAGCGATAGCGGGGGCACAGATACGCAGTATTTT
.,TRBJ1-2,TRBV5-5,.,CASSLGWTQGYGYTF,TGTGCCAGCAGCTTGGGTTGGACACAGGGCTATGGCTACACCTTC
many,TRBJ2-5,TRBV18,.,CASSPNTKAETQYF,TGTGCCAGCTCACCTAATACTAAGGCGGAGACCCAGTACTTC
.,TRBJ2-3,TRBV5-1,.,CASSRDGYSTDTQYF,TGCGCCAGCAGCAGAGACGGCTATAGCACAGATACGCAGTATTTT
.,TRBJ1-2,TRBV7-9,.,CASSPRIGGYTF,TGTGCCAGCAGCCCCAGGATCGGGGGCTACACCTTC
few,TRBJ1-1,TRBV6-1,.,CASRDSSSTEAFF,TGTGCCAGCAGGGATTCAAGTTCCACTGAAGCTTTCTTT
.,TRBJ1-6,TRBV7-6,.,CASSLLGGIASPLHF,TGTGCCAGCAGCTTACTAGGGGGTATCGCTTCACCCCTCCACTTT
few,TRBJ2-3,TRBV20-1,.,CSPSEGPDTQYF,TGCAGTCCCTCGGAGGGCCCCGATACGCAGTATTTT
few,TRBJ2-1,TRBV27,.,CASSLRGTLYNEQFF,TGTGCCAGCAGTTTACGCGGGACCCTGTACAATGAGCAGTTCTTC
many,TRBJ2-3,TRBV6-1,TRBD2,CASSTSGSTDTQYF,TGTGCCAGCAGCACTAGCGGGAGCACAGATACGCAGTATTTT
few,TRBJ1-1,TRBV20-1,.,CSANRPPNTEAFF,TGCAGTGCGAATCGGCCCCCCAACACTGAAGCTTTCTTT
.,TRBJ1-2,TRBV7-8,.,CASSRDTSYGYTF,TGTGCCAGCAGCCGGGACACCAGCTATGGCTACACCTTC
many,TRBJ2-7,TRBV10-3,.,CAISPEPYEQYF,TGTGCCATCAGCCCTGAACCCTACGAGCAGTACTTC
few,TRBJ1-2,TRBV5-1,TRBD1,CASSLEFGTGIRGYTF,TGCGCCAGCAGCTTGGAGTTCGGGACAGGCATTCGCGGCTACACCTTC
.,TRBJ1-1,TRBV6-1,TRBD1,CASSPWTLRTGQGAFF,TGTGCCAGCAGCCCCTGGACGTTGAGGACAGGTCAGGGAGCTTTCTTT
.,TRBJ1-4,TRBV6-5,.,CASSYAGEEEKLFF,TGTGCCAGCAGTTACGCAGGGGAGGAGGAAAAACTGTTTTTT
few,TRBJ1-1,TRBV20-1,.,CSARAQNTEAFF,TGCAGTGCTAGGGCCCAGAACACTGAAGCTTTCTTT
many,TRBJ2-1,TRBV6-2/TRBV6-3,TRBD2,CASTLAGAYNEQFF,TGTGCCAGCACCTTAGCGGGAGCTTACAATGAGCAGTTCTTC
many,TRBJ2-7,TRBV20-1,.,CSASNYRLTYEQYF,TGCAGTGCTAGTAATTACAGGCTAACCTACGAGCAGTACTTC
many,TRBJ1-1,TRBV11-3,.,CASSLGVHRPEAEAFF,TGTGCCAGCAGCTTAGGAGTACACAGACCCGAGGCTGAAGCTTTCTTT
.,TRBJ1-1,TRBV6-6,TRBD1,CASKRTGGEAFF,TGTGCCAGCAAACGCACAGGGGGAGAAGCTTTCTTT
few,TRBJ2-1,TRBV2,.,CASSQEGKLSYNEQFF,TGTGCCAGCAGTCAGGAAGGGAAACTCTCCTACAATGAGCAGTTCTTC
many,TRBJ2-4,TRBV7-9,.,CASGAAGWRAKNIQYF,TGTGCCAGCGGGGCAGCAGGGTGGAGGGCCAAAAACATTCAGTACTTC
.,TRBJ1-5,TRBV27,.,CASSLTPGSNQPQHF,TGTGCCAGCAGTTTAACGCCAGGCAGCAATCAGCCCCAGCATTTT